The present TCR beta chain was sequenced within a study of cytomegalovirus exposure and HLA in healthy donors. Study summary: An early release of data contained approximately 85 million unique TCRs, which came from HLA-typed donors.

The CDR3 totals 17 residues. V was cut by 4 bases and J by 0 bases, with 17 bases left in between. The germline V gene has CDR1 SGHRS and CDR2 YFSETQ. Findings and caveats of the study: Most likely, a cluster of highly shared sequence variants arose as a sequencing artifact.

In the case of this clone: Its antigen is not known.

Researchers ran the PCR with 60 Vbeta and 13 Jbeta primers. Clones were read by immunoSEQ multiplex PCR, and TCRdb kept only the in-frame ones, dropping some. Of about 200,000 clones in the sample, over 65% were seen once. Sequencing used PBMCs. The TCR comes from a woman under 40 in good health and CMV-seronegative. The rearrangement links TRBV5-1 to TRBJ1-5; a possible D gene is TRBD1 (5 bases). The CDR3, as DNA: TGCGCCAGCAGCCCGGGGGTGGGATGGGGTAGCAATCAGCCCCAGCATTTT. This codes for CASSPGVGWGSNQPQHF.